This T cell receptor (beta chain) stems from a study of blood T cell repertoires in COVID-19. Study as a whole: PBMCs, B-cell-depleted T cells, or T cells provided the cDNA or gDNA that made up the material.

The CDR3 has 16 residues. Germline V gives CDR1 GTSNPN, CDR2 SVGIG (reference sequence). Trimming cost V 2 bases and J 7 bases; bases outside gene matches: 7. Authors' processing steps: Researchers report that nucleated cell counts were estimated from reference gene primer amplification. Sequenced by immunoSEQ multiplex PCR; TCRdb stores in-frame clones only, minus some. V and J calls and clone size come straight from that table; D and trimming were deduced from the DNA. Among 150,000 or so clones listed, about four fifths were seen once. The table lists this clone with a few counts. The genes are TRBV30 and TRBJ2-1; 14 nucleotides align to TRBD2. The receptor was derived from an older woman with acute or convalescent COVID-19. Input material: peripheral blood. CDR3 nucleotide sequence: TGTGCCTGGAGTCCGGGACTAGCGGGAGTTTGGAATGAGCAGTTCTTC. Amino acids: CAWSPGLAGVWNEQFF. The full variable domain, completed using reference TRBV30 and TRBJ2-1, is SQTIHQWPATLVQPVGSPLSLECTVEGTSNPNLYWYRQAAGRGLQLLFYSVGIGQISSEVPQNLSASRPQDRQFILSSKKLLLSDSGFYLCAWSPGLAGVWNEQFFGPGTRLTVL.